The T cell receptor (beta chain) described here comes from a study of vaccination effects on CD4 cells after COVID-19 (dated by TCRdb to between 2022 and 2023). At the level of the whole study: Post-vaccine samples across the study were collected a median of 72 days after the second dose, with a range of 14 to 241. Altogether, 10 COVID-19 convalescent patients and a handful of SARS-CoV-2-naive healthy vaccine recipients made up the full study. SARS-CoV-2 spike-specific CD4+ TCR repertoires were compared before and after mRNA vaccination in COVID-19 convalescent patients and in infection-naive vaccine recipients. Cultures from other donors in the study were sequenced using the Oncomine TCR Beta short-read assay on an Illumina iSeq 100.

CDR1 is given as SNHLY and CDR2 as FYNNEI, both from the germline V gene. V is pared back by 6 bases and J by 6 bases, with 8 bases lying between the germline termini. The CDR3 has 11 amino acids, counting the end cysteine and phenylalanine. The sequence is cut down to CDR3 DNA, 33 bases in frame from base 1. The paper as a whole reports these results and caveats: Only a small number of convalescent patients were included, and no early post-infection timepoints were available, which limited the study. At late post-vaccination timepoints, both infection-induced and vaccine-induced clones showed marked clonal contraction, consistent with waning T cell responses. In healthy vaccine recipients, vaccine-induced clones were almost all SARS-CoV-2 mono-reactive, with only 1 of 255 cross-reactive with common cold coronaviruses.

In the ViraFEST assay, PBMC were stimulated with viral peptide pools, and TCR sequencing was then used to find antigen-specific CD4+ T cell clonotypes based on their expansion. After less than eleven days of culture, CD4+ T cells were isolated with the EasySep CD4+ T cell isolation kit. Two doses of either the BNT162b2 or the mRNA-1273 mRNA SARS-CoV-2 vaccine were administered to participants. The absence of prior SARS-CoV-2 infection in healthy vaccine recipients was confirmed by negative nucleocapsid antibodies before and after vaccination. Approximately 2 million PBMC per well were cultured in IMDM with around 5.3% human AB serum, roughly 11 IU/ml IL-2 and gentamicin, plus 10 ug/ml peptides. On days 3 and 7, half of the culture medium was replaced with fresh IL-2-containing medium. Each peptide stimulation condition was cultured in triplicate wells unless otherwise noted. Using Ficoll-Paque Plus gradient centrifugation, PBMC were separated from whole blood and then either used fresh or cryopreserved at -140C. Overlapping peptide pools spanned the spike proteins of SARS-CoV-2 and the common cold coronaviruses HCoV-NL63, HCoV-OC43 and HCoV-229E. The QIAamp micro DNA kit was used to extract genomic DNA from the cultured CD4+ T cells.

Library preparation employed the immunoSEQ multiplex PCR assay. DNA from the CD4+ T cells that had been cultured and isolated underwent TCR beta CDR3 sequencing. The source study handled its data this way. Non-productive TCR sequences were removed and reads were trimmed to the CDR3 region, keeping CDR3s of at least 7 amino acids. The MANAFEST web app was used to identify antigen-specific clonotypes by comparing expansion in peptide wells with expansion in reference cultures. To count as positive, a clone had to show expansion at FDR<0.05 compared with the reference and with all other wells, an odds ratio above 5, and a frequency above 0.1% in two replicate wells. Clonotypes significantly expanded in SARS-CoV-2 spike wells and in at least one common cold coronavirus spike condition were defined as cross-reactive. CDR3 similarity was assessed by Levenshtein distance with the stringdist R package, and unrooted trees were built with ape in R 3.6.1. This immuneACCESS table, as held by TCRdb, lists in-frame sequences with V and J called but not all clones. Of the missing ones, under half trace to an unresolved V gene in checked studies; the others have no known cause. D and trimming come from the DNA, and the V and J calls and clone size come from that table. The sample includes approximately 61,000 clones, with 73% observed a single time. The ten largest clones represent roughly 1.2% of the sample.

Note on this clone: The antigen it recognizes is unknown. No much larger clone exists at a distance of one base, and base qualities are not known.

Sequenced material: CD4+ T cells from PBMCs cultured with HCoV-229E spike peptides, taken after COVID-19 vaccination. The cell subset or site label for this specimen denotes: HCoV-229E spike overlapping peptide pool stimulation. The rearranged chain carries TRBV2 and TRBJ1-1; the D gene lacks a confident call. The TCR originated in a human donor who received a COVID-19 vaccine. The sequence in DNA is TGTGCCAGCAGGCCCGGCCCTGAAGCTTTCTTT. The encoded protein is CASRPGPEAFF.